This T cell receptor beta chain was captured by sequencing in a study of vaccination effects on CD4 cells after COVID-19. The protocol was immunoSEQ multiplex PCR, while the TCRdb copy is restricted to in-frame clones and leaves out a portion. The table includes about 21,000 clones, about 69% detected once. Expansion with viral peptide pools was applied to antigen-specific CD4+ T cells by the ViraFEST assay prior to sequencing. At the end of 10 days of culture, CD4+ T cells were isolated. Among the vaccine recipients, none had a prior SARS-CoV-2 infection, and nucleocapsid antibodies were negative. As for this clone: Its antigen is not known.

This receptor was taken from a human donor who received a COVID-19 vaccine. The input for sequencing was CD4+ T cells from PBMCs cultured with HCoV-NL63 spike peptides, taken before COVID-19 vaccination.

The CDR3 here is CASSQDGQTQYF. The DNA for the CDR3 is TGTGCCAGCAGCCAAGATGGACAGACCCAGTACTTC. The rearrangement joins TRBV3-1 (or the pseudogene TRBV3-2) to TRBJ2-5; D is undetermined. The CDR3 sequence is 12 residues long. Trimming removed 0 bases from V and 6 bases from J, with 5 bases in between. Germline loops: CDR1 LGHDT, CDR2 YNNKEL (reference sequence).